One sample yielded the 12 T cell receptor beta chains listed below, sequenced in a study of blood T cell repertoires in COVID-19. Measured with immunoSEQ multiplex PCR; TCRdb has only the in-frame clones, and not every one. The table records 95,000 to 150,000 clones, about 93% of them present only once. The specimen sequenced was peripheral blood. Receptors were obtained from a middle-aged man with COVID-19, enrolled during active disease.

CDR3 DNA: TGTGCCAGCAGGAACCGACTAGCGGGAGAACACGAGCAGTACGTC. This encodes CASRNRLAGEHEQYV. V and J are TRBV5-5 and TRBJ2-7, with TRBD2 identical over 12 bases. Per germline, CDR1 SGHKS and CDR2 YYEKEE (reference sequence). V dropped 5 bases and J dropped 5; count of bases not matched to a gene: 8. This CDR3 contains 15 residues.

V is TRBV5-4 and J is TRBJ1-2, with TRBD1 matching 9 bases. CDR1 SGHNT and CDR2 YYREEE come from the germline V gene (reference sequence). The length of the CDR3 is 14 residues. Trimming took 2 bases from V and 4 from J; bases not matched to a gene: 3. Written as DNA, the CDR3 is TGTGCCAGCAGCTTAGGGACAGGGACCTATGGCTACACCTTC. Protein: CASSLGTGTYGYTF.

The chain has TRBV6-5 and TRBJ2-2; 8 bases align to TRBD1. V shed 10 bases and J 1 base; nucleotides not matched to a gene: 5. From germline, CDR1 is MNHEY and CDR2 SVGAGI. This CDR3 contains 14 residues. This chain's CDR3 is CATDGQGNTGELFF. Written as DNA, the CDR3 is TGTGCCACGGATGGACAGGGGAACACCGGGGAGCTGTTTTTT.

Concerning this clone: An end of the junction does not agree with germline; a read error may underlie this. The chain couples TRBV5-6 to TRBJ1-1; 7 bases match TRBD1. CDR1 is SGHDT and CDR2 is YYEEEE in the germline V gene. CDR3 length equals 14 residues. DNA for the CDR3: TGTGCCAGCACCTTGGGACAGCTGAACACTGAAGCTTTCTTT. This codes for CASTLGQLNTEAFF. Combining the CDR3 with reference TRBV5-6 and TRBJ1-1 gives the whole variable domain DAGVTQSPTHLIKTRGQQVTLRCSPKSGHDTVSWYQQALGQGPQFIFQYYEEEERQRGNFPDRFSGHQFPNYSSELNVNALLLGDSALYLCASTLGQLNTEAFFGQGTRLTVV.

The rearrangement uses TRBV5-1 and TRBJ2-3; 7 nucleotides line up with TRBD2. Looked up from germline, CDR1 is SGHRS and CDR2 is YFSETQ. There are 15 residues in the CDR3. Trimming took 3 bases from V and 3 from J; bases not matched to a gene: 7. The CDR3 coding sequence is TGCGCCAGCAGCTCTGGACTAGTGGGAACAGATACGCAGTATTTT. Translated: CASSSGLVGTDTQYF.

This sequence joins TRBV9 and TRBJ2-1; 14 nucleotides agree with TRBD2. The trim removed 0 bases at V and 0 bases at J, leaving 17 bases unmatched. Germline loops: CDR1 SGDLS, CDR2 YYNGEE. CDR3 length equals 23 residues. As DNA, the CDR3 is TGTGCCAGCAGCGTAGCGGTACCGGAGGGACTAGCGGGAGAAAAATTCTCCTACAATGAGCAGTTCTTC. Amino acid sequence: CASSVAVPEGLAGEKFSYNEQFF.

The V call is TRBV19, the J call TRBJ2-7, with 8 bases aligning to TRBD1. Losses at the gene ends were 3 bases for V and 3 bases for J; bases not matched to a gene: 4. Germline assignment: CDR1 LNHDA and CDR2 SQIVND (reference sequence). CDR3 size: 14 residues. The CDR3 bases are TGTGCCAGTAGTATGGCCGGGACAGGCTACGAGCAGTACTTC. This sequence encodes CASSMAGTGYEQYF. Drawing the rest from reference TRBV19 and TRBJ2-7, the complete variable domain is DGGITQSPKYLFRKEGQNVTLSCEQNLNHDAMYWYRQDPGQGLRLIYYSQIVNDFQKGDIAEGYSVSREKKESFPLTVTSAQKNPTAFYLCASSMAGTGYEQYFGPGTRLTVT.

The rearrangement joins TRBV9 to TRBJ2-3; 8 bases line up with TRBD1. From germline, CDR1 is SGDLS and CDR2 YYNGEE. The CDR3 covers 16 residues. J gave up 4 bases and V 4 bases, and 11 bases lay outside the gene matches. This CDR3 reads CASSPPRGRTADTQYF. The CDR3 region has the DNA TGTGCCAGCAGCCCCCCCAGGGGGCGGACGGCAGATACGCAGTATTTT.

The chain links TRBV19 to TRBJ1-4; 7 nucleotides align to TRBD1. CDR3 length equals 15 residues. J was trimmed by 0 bases and V by 7 bases; bases with no gene match: 5. Germline V CDR1 and CDR2: LNHDA, SQIVND (reference sequence). CDR3 sequence: CASKQGTATNEKLFF. The CDR3 DNA reads TGTGCCAGTAAACAGGGGACCGCAACTAATGAAAAACTGTTTTTT.

J is TRBJ1-2 and V is TRBV5-1; a possible D gene is TRBD1 (6 bases). The germline V and J ends were trimmed by 0 bases and 2 bases, with 11 bases remaining between them. Germline CDR1 SGHRS, CDR2 YFSETQ. The CDR3 has 15 residues. The DNA of the CDR3 is TGCGCCAGCAGCTTGGAGGGTACAGGGAACTATGGCTACACCTTC. This encodes CASSLEGTGNYGYTF.

The CDR3 reads CASSIRTGRFEAFF. The CDR3 region has the DNA TGTGCCAGTAGTATCCGGACAGGGAGGTTTGAAGCTTTCTTT. This chain joins TRBV19 and TRBJ1-1; the match to TRBD1 covers 8 bases. This CDR3 contains 14 residues. Germline V lookup: CDR1 LNHDA, CDR2 SQIVND (reference sequence). Trimming cost V 3 bases and J 7 bases; bases outside gene matches: 7.

The chain joins TRBV6-2 or TRBV6-3 to TRBJ2-7, with D possibly being TRBD1 (6 bases). The CDR3 totals 13 residues. Trimming removed 5 bases from V and 0 bases from J, with 8 bases in between. From germline, CDR1 is MNHEY and CDR2 SVGEGT. The CDR3: CASSTGSSYEQYF. CDR3 in DNA: TGTGCCAGCAGTACAGGGAGCTCCTACGAGCAGTACTTC.